This T cell receptor beta chain emerged from a study of T cells in women clearing cervical HPV infection. Findings of the study overall: It is unknown whether associations predate infection; no effector/memory or HPV-specific sorting. TRBV6-7 relative abundance averaged roughly 0.1% in cases and less than 0.2% in controls. CIN3+ cases had significantly higher TCR richness than controls; evenness did not differ. T-cell numbers per sample were unknown and may explain richness differences.

Data came from immunoSEQ multiplex PCR; TCRdb stores just in-frame clones and leaves some out. Reported are roughly 15,000 clones; the ten largest clones contain around 10%. Germline V gives CDR1 SGHVS, CDR2 FNYEAQ. V gave up 9 bases and J gave up 1 base; unmatched junction bases: 5. The CDR3 consists of 14 residues. About this clone: Antigen unknown. The CDR3 end lies 3 residues beyond the end of the read and is filled in from the germline J gene.

The V gene is TRBV7-6, the J gene TRBJ2-3; TRBD1 aligns across 9 bases. This TCR was sampled from a woman between 18 and 69 years old with a cervical HPV16 infection that either progressed to CIN3+ or cleared (not recorded which). The material sequenced was blood buffy coat. CDR3 amino acids: CASADRGRTDTQYF. The DNA read from the CDR3 is TGTGCCAGTGCGGACAGGGGTCGCACAGATACG.